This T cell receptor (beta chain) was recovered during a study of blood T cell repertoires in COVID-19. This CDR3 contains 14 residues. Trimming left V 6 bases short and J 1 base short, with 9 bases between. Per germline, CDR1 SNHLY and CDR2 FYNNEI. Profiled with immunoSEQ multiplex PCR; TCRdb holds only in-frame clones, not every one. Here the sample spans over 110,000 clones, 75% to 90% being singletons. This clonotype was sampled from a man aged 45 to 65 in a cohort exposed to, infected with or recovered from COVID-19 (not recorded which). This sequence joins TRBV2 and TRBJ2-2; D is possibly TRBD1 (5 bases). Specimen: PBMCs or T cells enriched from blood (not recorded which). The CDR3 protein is CASSGDRNTGELFF. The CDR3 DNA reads TGTGCCAGCAGCGGTGACAGGAACACCGGGGAGCTGTTTTTT.